The 18 T cell receptor beta chains given below trace back to one sample, sequenced in a study of vaccination effects on CD4 cells after COVID-19. TCRdb's copy holds only in-frame clones and misses some; the assay was immunoSEQ multiplex PCR. The repertoire holds around 50,000 clones, with around 70% as singletons. Following culture for around 9 days, CD4+ T cells were isolated. Confirmation by PCR established that the person had SARS-CoV-2 infection between March and December 2020. The vaccine given was either BNT162b2 or mRNA-1273, in two doses. Antigen specificity for these receptors is unknown. The material sequenced was CD4+ T cells from PBMCs cultured without peptide, taken after COVID-19 vaccination. The source is a human donor who had a prior SARS-CoV-2 infection.

The V call is TRBV6-2 or TRBV6-3, the J call TRBJ2-3; 7 bases are shared with TRBD2. The CDR3 consists of 15 residues. V lost 2 bases and J lost 1; bases outside the gene matches: 3. The germline gives CDR1 MNHEY, CDR2 SVGEGT. This chain's CDR3 is CASSYTSVGTDTQYF. The CDR3 coding sequence is TGTGCCAGCAGTTACACTAGCGTCGGCACAGATACGCAGTATTTT.

The rearrangement uses TRBV18 and TRBJ1-4; the D gene is possibly TRBD1 (5 bases). The V end was cut by 6 bases, the J end by 7 bases, with 15 bases between. Germline V lookup: CDR1 KGHSH, CDR2 LQKENI. The CDR3 contains 14 residues. The CDR3 DNA follows: TGTGCCAGCTCCAACCGGGACGGCAGTGAAAAACTGTTTTTT. This gives the protein CASSNRDGSEKLFF. Using reference TRBV18 and TRBJ1-4 for the parts outside the CDR3, the full variable domain is NAGVMQNPRHLVRRRGQEARLRCSPMKGHSHVYWYRQLPEEGLKFMVYLQKENIIDESGMPKERFSAEFPKEGPSILRIQQVVRGDSAAYFCASSNRDGSEKLFFGSGTQLSVL.

This rearrangement joins TRBV11-3 to TRBJ1-3, with D perhaps TRBD1 (5 bases). The CDR3 runs to 13 residues. CDR1 is SGHNT, CDR2 YENEEA, per germline. V lost 4 bases, J lost 3 bases, and 7 bases lay in between. DNA for the CDR3: TGTGCCAGCAGCTCAGGGAATGGAAACACCATATATTTT. Encoded protein: CASSSGNGNTIYF.

This clone turned up a few times. The chain uses TRBV14 and TRBJ2-1; a possible D gene is TRBD2 (6 bases). V shed 0 bases and J shed 7 bases, with 16 bases lying between them. The CDR3 length is 16 residues. Germline V gives CDR1 SGHDN, CDR2 FVKESK. This CDR3 is CASSQDLLAVRNEQFF. The DNA for the CDR3 is TGTGCCAGCAGCCAAGATTTACTAGCTGTTAGGAATGAGCAGTTCTTC.

V usage is TRBV7-9 and J usage is TRBJ2-2, with D perhaps matching TRBD1 (5 bases). From germline, CDR1 is SEHNR and CDR2 FQNEAQ (reference sequence). The CDR3 is 15 residues long. V was pared by 2 bases and J by 5 bases, with 12 bases between. CDR3 residues: CASSLSMGQTGELFF. The CDR3 DNA is TGTGCCAGCAGCTTAAGTATGGGGCAAACCGGGGAGCTGTTTTTT.

The V gene is TRBV24-1, the J gene TRBJ2-5; TRBD1 agrees at 8 bases. Germline trimming cut 1 base from V and 13 bases from J; bases unmatched to any gene: 7. Germline values: CDR1 KGHDR, CDR2 SFDVKD. CDR3 length: 13 amino acids. DNA of the CDR3: TGTGCCACCAGTGATTTTGGCCTGACAGGGGTGTACTTC. Translated, it gives CATSDFGLTGVYF.

The J gene is TRBJ1-1, the V gene TRBV19; 7 bases line up with TRBD1. The length of the CDR3 is 16 residues. Per the germline V gene, CDR1 is LNHDA and CDR2 is SQIVND (reference sequence). Trimming removed 3 bases from V and 2 bases from J; junction bases left unmatched: 9. As DNA, the CDR3 is TGTGCCAGTAGTATTAGACAGGGACCACTTAACACTGAAGCTTTCTTT. Translated: CASSIRQGPLNTEAFF.

V usage is TRBV5-6 and J usage is TRBJ2-7; TRBD1 or TRBD2 may be the D gene (5 bases each). CDR3 length: 11 amino acids. From germline, CDR1 is SGHDT and CDR2 YYEEEE. Trimming left V 4 bases short and J 6 bases short, with 8 bases between. CDR3 residues: CASSRDVEQYF. CDR3 DNA: TGTGCCAGCAGCCGGGACGTCGAGCAGTACTTC.

The rearrangement uses TRBV6-5 and TRBJ1-2; a possible D gene is TRBD1 (5 bases). V gave up 8 bases and J gave up 3 bases, with 13 bases separating them. Germline CDR1 reads MNHEY; CDR2 reads SVGAGI. The CDR3 is 13 amino acids. DNA for the CDR3: TGTGCCAGCCGCGACGGGGGGGACTATGGCTACACCTTC. Translating it yields CASRDGGDYGYTF.

This clone was seen a single time. V gene TRBV18 combines with J gene TRBJ2-3; 7 nucleotides align to TRBD1. Germline CDR1 reads KGHSH; CDR2 reads LQKENI. This CDR3 is built from 15 residues. The V and J ends lost 0 bases and 8 bases, in that order; junction bases with no gene match: 8. The CDR3: CASSPPAQGVTTQYF. The CDR3, as DNA: TGTGCCAGCTCACCACCGGCTCAGGGGGTTACTACGCAGTATTTT. Combining the CDR3 with reference TRBV18 and TRBJ2-3 gives the whole variable domain NAGVMQNPRHLVRRRGQEARLRCSPMKGHSHVYWYRQLPEEGLKFMVYLQKENIIDESGMPKERFSAEFPKEGPSILRIQQVVRGDSAAYFCASSPPAQGVTTQYFGPGTRLTVL.

The rearrangement uses TRBV2 and TRBJ2-7, with D unclear. The CDR3 length is 13 residues. The germline gives CDR1 SNHLY, CDR2 FYNNEI. Between the trimmed V and J ends, which lost 2 bases and 2 bases, there was a span of 7 bases. In DNA, the CDR3 is TGTGCCAGCAGTGAACGGCGTCCCTACGAGCAGTACTTC. It codes for CASSERRPYEQYF.

The sample holds a few counts of this clone. The J gene is TRBJ2-2, the V gene TRBV12-5; D unclear. V was shortened by 6 bases and J by 3 bases, with 14 bases between the two germline ends. CDR1 and CDR2 (germline): LGHNT, FRNRAP. This CDR3 region has 15 residues. In DNA form, the CDR3 reads TGTGCTAGTGGCCCCGACACCAAACACACCGGGGAGCTGTTTTTT. It codes for CASGPDTKHTGELFF.

The chain recombines TRBV7-9 with TRBJ2-6; 8 bases align to TRBD1. The CDR3 loop spans 17 amino acids. V shed 5 bases and J 0 bases; nucleotides not matched to a gene: 6. Germline CDR1 reads SEHNR; CDR2 reads FQNEAQ (reference sequence). The CDR3 reads CASSPGQGRSGANVLTF. CDR3 coding DNA: TGTGCCAGCAGCCCCGGACAGGGACGCTCTGGGGCCAACGTCCTGACTTTC.

V is TRBV4-1 and J is TRBJ2-5, with D maybe TRBD1 (6 bases). The V gene's germline CDR1 is MGHRA and CDR2 YSYEKL. Trimming pared 4 bases from V and 5 bases from J, leaving 14 bases between. CDR3 size: 14 residues. CDR3 in DNA: TGCGCCAGCAGCCTCACGGACAGAGGGGAGACCCAGTACTTC. Translation gives CASSLTDRGETQYF.

This clone has just one count. The genes are TRBV5-4 and TRBJ1-1, with D perhaps TRBD1 (6 bases). This CDR3 region has 15 residues. The V end was cut by 0 bases, the J end by 1 base, with 10 bases between. Germline CDR1 and CDR2: SGHNT and YYREEE (reference sequence). The CDR3 region has the DNA TGTGCCAGCAGCTTGGTGCAGGGGACGAACACTGAAGCTTTCTTT. It codes for CASSLVQGTNTEAFF. The full variable domain, with the rest looked up from reference TRBV5-4 and TRBJ1-1, is ETGVTQSPTHLIKTRGQQVTLRCSSQSGHNTVSWYQQALGQGPQFIFQYYREEENGRGNFPPRFSGLQFPNYSSELNVNALELDDSALYLCASSLVQGTNTEAFFGQGTRLTVV.

This clone was detected only a few times. This CDR3 reads CASSNRQGYSNQPQHF. The CDR3 nucleotides read TGTGCCAGCAGTAACCGACAGGGTTATAGCAATCAGCCCCAGCATTTT. This rearrangement joins TRBV6-6 to TRBJ1-5; 7 nucleotides line up with TRBD1. Trimming at V came to 5 bases and at J to 0 bases, leaving 7 bases not matched to a gene. There are 16 residues in the CDR3. Germline values: CDR1 MNHNY, CDR2 SVGAGI (reference sequence).

The chain links TRBV9 to TRBJ1-4; TRBD1 matches at 7 bases. The ends lost 3 bases at V and 8 bases at J; junction bases unmatched: 7. Germline values: CDR1 SGDLS, CDR2 YYNGEE. This CDR3 has 14 amino acids. The CDR3 nucleotides read TGTGCCAGCAGCGAAACACCCAGGGGGGAAAAACTGTTTTTT. Translating gives CASSETPRGEKLFF.

This chain connects TRBV15 to TRBJ1-5; D uncertain. Trimming took 4 bases from V and 9 from J, leaving 22 bases between them. Germline values: CDR1 LNHNV, CDR2 YYDKDF (reference sequence). The CDR3 is 16 amino acids. The CDR3 nucleotides are TGTGCCACCAGCACCGATCTCATGGGGTCTGGTCGGCCCCAGCATTTT. It encodes CATSTDLMGSGRPQHF.